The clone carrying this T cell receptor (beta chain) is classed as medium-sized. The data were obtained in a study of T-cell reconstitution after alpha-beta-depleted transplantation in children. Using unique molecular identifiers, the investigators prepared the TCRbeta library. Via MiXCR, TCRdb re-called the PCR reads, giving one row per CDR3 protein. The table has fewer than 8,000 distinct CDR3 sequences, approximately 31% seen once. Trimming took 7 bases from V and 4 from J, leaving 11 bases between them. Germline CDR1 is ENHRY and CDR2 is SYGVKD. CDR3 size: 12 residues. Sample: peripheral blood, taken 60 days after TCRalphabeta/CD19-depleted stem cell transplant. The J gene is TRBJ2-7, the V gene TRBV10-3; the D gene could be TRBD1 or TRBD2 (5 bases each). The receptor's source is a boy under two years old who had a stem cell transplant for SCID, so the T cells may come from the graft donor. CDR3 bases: TGTGCCATCATTCGGGACGGTTACGAGCAGTACTTC. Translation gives CAIIRDGYEQYF.